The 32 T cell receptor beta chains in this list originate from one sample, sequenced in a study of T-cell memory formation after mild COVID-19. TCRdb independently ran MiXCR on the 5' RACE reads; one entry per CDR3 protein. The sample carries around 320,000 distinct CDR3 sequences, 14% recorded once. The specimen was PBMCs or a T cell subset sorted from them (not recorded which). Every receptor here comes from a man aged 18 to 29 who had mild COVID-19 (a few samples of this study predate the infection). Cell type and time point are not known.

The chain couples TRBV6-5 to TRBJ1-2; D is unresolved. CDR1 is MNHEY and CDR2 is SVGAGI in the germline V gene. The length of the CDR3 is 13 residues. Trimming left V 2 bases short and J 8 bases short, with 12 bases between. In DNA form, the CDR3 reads TGTGCCAGCAGTTACGGTCCCCTCTTGGGCTACACCTTC. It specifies CASSYGPLLGYTF.

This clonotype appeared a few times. In DNA, the CDR3 is TGTGCCAGCAGCTGGGGACTAGCGGGGAGCACCGGGGAGCTGTTTTTT. Encoded protein: CASSWGLAGSTGELFF. V gene TRBV7-2 combines with J gene TRBJ2-2; 13 nucleotides line up with TRBD2. CDR3 length: 16 amino acids. Germline-derived CDR1 and CDR2 are SGHTA and FQGNSA. The V gene end was trimmed by 4 bases and the J gene end by 4 bases; junction bases not matched to a gene: 3.

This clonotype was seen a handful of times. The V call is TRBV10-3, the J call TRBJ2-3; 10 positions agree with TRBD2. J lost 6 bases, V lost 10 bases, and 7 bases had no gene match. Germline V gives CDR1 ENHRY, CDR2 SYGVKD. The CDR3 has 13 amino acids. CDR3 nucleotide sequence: TGTGCCAGACGAGCGGGGGGGGAGGATACGCAGTATTTT. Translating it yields CARRAGGEDTQYF.

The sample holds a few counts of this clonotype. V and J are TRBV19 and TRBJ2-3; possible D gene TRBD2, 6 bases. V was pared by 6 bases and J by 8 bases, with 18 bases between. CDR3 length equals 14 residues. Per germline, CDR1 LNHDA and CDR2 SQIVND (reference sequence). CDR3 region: CASSAGPPGSTQYF. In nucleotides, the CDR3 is TGTGCCAGTAGCGCGGGACCCCCTGGGAGTACGCAGTATTTT.

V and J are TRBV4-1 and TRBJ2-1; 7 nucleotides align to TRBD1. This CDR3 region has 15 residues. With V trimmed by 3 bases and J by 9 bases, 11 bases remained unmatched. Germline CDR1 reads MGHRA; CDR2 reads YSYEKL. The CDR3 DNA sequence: TGCGCCAGCAGCCATCCCCGTGGGGCAGGGGGTGAGCAGTTCTTC. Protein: CASSHPRGAGGEQFF.

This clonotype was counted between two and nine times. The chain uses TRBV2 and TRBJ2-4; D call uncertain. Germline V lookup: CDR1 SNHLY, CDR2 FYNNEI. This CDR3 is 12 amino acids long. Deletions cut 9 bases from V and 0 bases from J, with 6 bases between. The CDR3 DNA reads TGTGCCAGTGACATAGCCAAAAACATTCAGTACTTC. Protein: CASDIAKNIQYF.

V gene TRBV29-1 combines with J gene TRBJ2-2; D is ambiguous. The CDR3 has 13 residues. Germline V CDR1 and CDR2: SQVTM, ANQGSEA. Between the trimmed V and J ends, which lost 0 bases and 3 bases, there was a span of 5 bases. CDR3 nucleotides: TGCAGCGTTGAAGAGCTGGACACCGGGGAGCTGTTTTTT. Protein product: CSVEELDTGELFF.

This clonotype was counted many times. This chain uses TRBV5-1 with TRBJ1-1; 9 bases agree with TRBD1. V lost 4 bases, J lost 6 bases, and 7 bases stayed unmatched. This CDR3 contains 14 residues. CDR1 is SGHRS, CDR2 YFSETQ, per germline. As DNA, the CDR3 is TGCGCCAGCAGCGCACAGGGGGCGATAGCTGAAGCTTTCTTT. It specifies CASSAQGAIAEAFF.

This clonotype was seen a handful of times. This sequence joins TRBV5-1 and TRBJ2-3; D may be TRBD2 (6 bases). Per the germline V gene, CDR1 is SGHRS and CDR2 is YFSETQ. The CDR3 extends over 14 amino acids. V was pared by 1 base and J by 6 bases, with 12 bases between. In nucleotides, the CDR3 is TGCGCCAGCAGCTTGTTGCCTGCGGGGGATACGCAGTATTTT. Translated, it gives CASSLLPAGDTQYF. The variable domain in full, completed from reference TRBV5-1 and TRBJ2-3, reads KAGVTQTPRYLIKTRGQQVTLSCSPISGHRSVSWYQQTPGQGLQFLFEYFSETQRNKGNFPGRFSGRQFSNSRSEMNVSTLELGDSALYLCASSLLPAGDTQYFGPGTRLTVL.

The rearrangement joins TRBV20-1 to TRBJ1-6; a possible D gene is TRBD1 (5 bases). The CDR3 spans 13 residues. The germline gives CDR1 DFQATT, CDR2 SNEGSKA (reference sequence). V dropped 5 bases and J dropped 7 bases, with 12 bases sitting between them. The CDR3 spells CSALGARNSPLHF. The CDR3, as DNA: TGCAGTGCTTTAGGGGCGCGGAATTCACCCCTCCACTTT.

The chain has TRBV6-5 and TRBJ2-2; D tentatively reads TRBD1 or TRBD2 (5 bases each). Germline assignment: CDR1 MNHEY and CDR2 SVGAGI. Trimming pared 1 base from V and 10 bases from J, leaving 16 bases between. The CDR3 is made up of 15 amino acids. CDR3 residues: CASSYYGTAQEELFF. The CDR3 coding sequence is TGTGCCAGCAGTTACTATGGGACGGCTCAGGAGGAGCTGTTTTTT.

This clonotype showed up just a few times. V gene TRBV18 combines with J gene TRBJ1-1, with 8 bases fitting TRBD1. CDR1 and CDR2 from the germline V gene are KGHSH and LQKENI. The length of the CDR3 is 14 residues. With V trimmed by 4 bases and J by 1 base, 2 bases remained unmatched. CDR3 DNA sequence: TGTGCCAGCTCACACGGACAGGGGAACACTGAAGCTTTCTTT. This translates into CASSHGQGNTEAFF.

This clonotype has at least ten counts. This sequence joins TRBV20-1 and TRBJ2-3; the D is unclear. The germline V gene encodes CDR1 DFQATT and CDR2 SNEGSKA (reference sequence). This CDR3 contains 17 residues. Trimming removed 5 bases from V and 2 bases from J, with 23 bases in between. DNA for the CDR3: TGCAGTGCTCCCTCCACCAGCGCCAAAGGGTACACAGATACGCAGTATTTT. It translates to CSAPSTSAKGYTDTQYF.

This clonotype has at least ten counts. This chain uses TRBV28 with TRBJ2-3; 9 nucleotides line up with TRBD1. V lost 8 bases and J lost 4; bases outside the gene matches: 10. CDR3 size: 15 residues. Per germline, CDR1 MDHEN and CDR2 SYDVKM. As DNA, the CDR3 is TGTGCCAGCCTACCTCCGGGACAGGGATCAGATACGCAGTATTTT. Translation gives CASLPPGQGSDTQYF.

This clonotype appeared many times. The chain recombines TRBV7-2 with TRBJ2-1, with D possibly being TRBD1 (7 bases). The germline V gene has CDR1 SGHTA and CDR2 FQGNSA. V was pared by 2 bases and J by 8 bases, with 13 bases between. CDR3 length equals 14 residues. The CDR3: CASSLRRDSDEQFF. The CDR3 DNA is TGTGCCAGCAGCTTAAGGCGGGACAGTGATGAGCAGTTCTTC.

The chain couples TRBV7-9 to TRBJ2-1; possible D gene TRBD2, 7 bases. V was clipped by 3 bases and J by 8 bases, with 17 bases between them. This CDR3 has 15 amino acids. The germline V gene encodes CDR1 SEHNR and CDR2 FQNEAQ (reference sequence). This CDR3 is CASSFRGGPLDEQFF. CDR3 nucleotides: TGTGCCAGCAGCTTTCGCGGGGGCCCGCTGGATGAGCAGTTCTTC.

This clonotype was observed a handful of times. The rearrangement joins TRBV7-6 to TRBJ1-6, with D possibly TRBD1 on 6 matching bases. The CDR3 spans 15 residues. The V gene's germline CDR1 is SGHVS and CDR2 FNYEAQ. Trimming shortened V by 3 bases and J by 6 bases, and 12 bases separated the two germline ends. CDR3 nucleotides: TGTGCCAGCAGCTTGTACGGCAGGGGTAATTCACCCCTCCACTTT. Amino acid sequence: CASSLYGRGNSPLHF.

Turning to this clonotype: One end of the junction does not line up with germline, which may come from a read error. In nucleotides, the CDR3 is TGTGCCAGCAGTGCTGGACAGCCGGGTCGGGGTGAGGAGTTCTTC. It is translated as CASSAGQPGRGEEFF. The V and J genes are TRBV12-3 or TRBV12-4 and TRBJ2-1, with D possibly being TRBD1 (6 bases). The length of the CDR3 is 15 residues.

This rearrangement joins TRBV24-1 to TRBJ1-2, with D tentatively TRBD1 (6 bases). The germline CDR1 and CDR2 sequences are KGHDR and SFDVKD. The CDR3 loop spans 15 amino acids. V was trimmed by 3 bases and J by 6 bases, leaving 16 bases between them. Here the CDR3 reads CATSDPDRPTDGYTF. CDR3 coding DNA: TGTGCCACCAGTGATCCAGACAGGCCCACGGATGGCTACACCTTC.

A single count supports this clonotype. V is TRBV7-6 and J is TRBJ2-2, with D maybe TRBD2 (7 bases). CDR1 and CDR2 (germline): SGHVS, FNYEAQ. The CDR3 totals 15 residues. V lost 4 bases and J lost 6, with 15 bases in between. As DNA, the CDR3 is TGTGCCAGCAGCTGGGGGGGGCCCCCCTCCGGGGAGCTGTTTTTT. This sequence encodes CASSWGGPPSGELFF.

The CDR3 spells CASSLADSWTTEAFF. The CDR3 DNA is TGTGCCAGCAGCTTAGCCGATTCGTGGACAACTGAAGCTTTCTTT. This chain connects TRBV7-6 to TRBJ1-1; tentative D call: TRBD1 (5 bases). The germline gives CDR1 SGHVS, CDR2 FNYEAQ. CDR3 length: 15 amino acids. Between the trimmed V and J ends, which lost 0 bases and 5 bases, there was a span of 13 bases.

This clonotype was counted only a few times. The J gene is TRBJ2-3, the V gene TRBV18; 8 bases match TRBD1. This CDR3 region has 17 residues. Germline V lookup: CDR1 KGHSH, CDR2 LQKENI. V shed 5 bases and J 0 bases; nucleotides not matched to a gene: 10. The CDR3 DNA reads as TGTGCCAGCTCAGTCGGTCAGGGGGCTGGAAGCACAGATACGCAGTATTTT. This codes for CASSVGQGAGSTDTQYF. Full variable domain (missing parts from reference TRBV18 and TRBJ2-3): NAGVMQNPRHLVRRRGQEARLRCSPMKGHSHVYWYRQLPEEGLKFMVYLQKENIIDESGMPKERFSAEFPKEGPSILRIQQVVRGDSAAYFCASSVGQGAGSTDTQYFGPGTRLTVL.

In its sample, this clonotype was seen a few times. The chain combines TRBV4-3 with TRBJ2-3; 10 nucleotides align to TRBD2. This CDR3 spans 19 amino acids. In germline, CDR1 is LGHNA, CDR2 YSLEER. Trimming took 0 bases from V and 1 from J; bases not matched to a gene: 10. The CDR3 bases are TGCGCCAGCAGCCAAGAGGGGACTAGCGAAATACTCGGCACAGATACGCAGTATTTT. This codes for CASSQEGTSEILGTDTQYF.

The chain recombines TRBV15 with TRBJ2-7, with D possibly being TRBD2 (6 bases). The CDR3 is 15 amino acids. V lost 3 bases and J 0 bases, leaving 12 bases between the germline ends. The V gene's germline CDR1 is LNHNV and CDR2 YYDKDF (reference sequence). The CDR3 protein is CATSRGDGSSYEQYV. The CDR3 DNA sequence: TGTGCCACCAGCAGGGGGGACGGGAGCTCCTACGAGCAGTACGTC.

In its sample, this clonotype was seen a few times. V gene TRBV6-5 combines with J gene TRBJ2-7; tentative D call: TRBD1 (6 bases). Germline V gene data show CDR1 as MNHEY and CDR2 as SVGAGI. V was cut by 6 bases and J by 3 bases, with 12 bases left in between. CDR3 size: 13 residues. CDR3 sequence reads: CASRQGQSYEQYV. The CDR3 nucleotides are TGTGCCAGCAGACAAGGACAGAGCTACGAGCAGTACGTC.

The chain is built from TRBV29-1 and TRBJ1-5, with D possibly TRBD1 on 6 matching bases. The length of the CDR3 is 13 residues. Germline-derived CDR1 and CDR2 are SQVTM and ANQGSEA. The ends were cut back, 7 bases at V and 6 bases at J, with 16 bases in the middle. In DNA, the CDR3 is TGCAGCGATCACAGGGAGGCCGGTCAGCCCCAGCATTTT. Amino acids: CSDHREAGQPQHF.

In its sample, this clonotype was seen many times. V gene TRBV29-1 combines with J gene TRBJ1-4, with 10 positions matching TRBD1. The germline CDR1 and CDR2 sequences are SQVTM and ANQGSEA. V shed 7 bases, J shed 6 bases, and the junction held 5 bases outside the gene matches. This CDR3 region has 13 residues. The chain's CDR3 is CSASGTGDEKLFF. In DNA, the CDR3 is TGCAGCGCCTCCGGGACAGGGGATGAAAAACTGTTTTTT.

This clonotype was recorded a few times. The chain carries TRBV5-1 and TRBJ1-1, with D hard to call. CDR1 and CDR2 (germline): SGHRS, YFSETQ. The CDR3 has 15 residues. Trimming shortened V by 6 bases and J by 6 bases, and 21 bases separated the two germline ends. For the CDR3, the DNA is TGCGCCAGCACCCCGGGGAGGCCGACCGACTCTGAAGCTTTCTTT. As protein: CASTPGRPTDSEAFF.

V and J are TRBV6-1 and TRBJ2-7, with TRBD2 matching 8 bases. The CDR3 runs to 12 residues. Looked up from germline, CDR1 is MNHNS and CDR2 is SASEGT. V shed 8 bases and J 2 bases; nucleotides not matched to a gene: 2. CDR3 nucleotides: TGTGCCAGCGGGCGGGGGGCCTACGAGCAGTACGTC. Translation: CASGRGAYEQYV.

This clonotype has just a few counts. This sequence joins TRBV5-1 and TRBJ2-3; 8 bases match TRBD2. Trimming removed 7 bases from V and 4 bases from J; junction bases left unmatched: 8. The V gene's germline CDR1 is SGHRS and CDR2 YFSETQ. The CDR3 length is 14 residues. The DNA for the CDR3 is TGCGCCAGCTTGGCCCGCGGGGGGTCAGATACGCAGTATTTT. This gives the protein CASLARGGSDTQYF.

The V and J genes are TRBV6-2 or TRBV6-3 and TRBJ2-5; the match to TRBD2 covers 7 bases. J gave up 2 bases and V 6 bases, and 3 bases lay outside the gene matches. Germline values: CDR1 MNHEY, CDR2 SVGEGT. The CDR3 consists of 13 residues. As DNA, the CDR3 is TGTGCCAGCAGCAGCGGGAATCAAGAGACCCAGTACTTC. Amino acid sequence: CASSSGNQETQYF.

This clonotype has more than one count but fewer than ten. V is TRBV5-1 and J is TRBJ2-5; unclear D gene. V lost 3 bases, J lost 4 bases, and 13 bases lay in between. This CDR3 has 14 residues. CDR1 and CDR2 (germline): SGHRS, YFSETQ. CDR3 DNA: TGCGCCAGCAGCTCGCCTCGGACCGGAGAGACCCAGTACTTC. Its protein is CASSSPRTGETQYF.